Listed here are 20 T cell receptor beta chains from one sample, sequenced in a study of T-cell reconstitution after alpha-beta-depleted transplantation in children. TCRbeta library construction was performed incorporating unique molecular identifiers. Via MiXCR, TCRdb re-called the PCR reads, giving one row per CDR3 protein. The sample records a few hundred thousand distinct CDR3 sequences, about an eighth being singletons. Specimen: PBMCs, collected from the stem cell graft. Receptors originate from a human donor who donated a stem cell graft to a child with Fanconi anemia.

This clonotype was observed many times. V and J are TRBV28 and TRBJ2-7; 8 bases map to TRBD2. Germline assignment: CDR1 MDHEN and CDR2 SYDVKM. This CDR3 contains 12 residues. Trimming at V came to 3 bases and at J to 10 bases, leaving 5 bases not matched to a gene. This chain's CDR3 is CASSFRRGVQYV. CDR3 DNA sequence: TGTGCCAGCAGTTTTAGGCGGGGGGTTCAGTACGTC.

This clonotype was counted ten times or more. The genes are TRBV20-1 and TRBJ2-2; 9 positions agree with TRBD1. V gave up 3 bases and J gave up 2 bases; unmatched junction bases: 1. The germline gives CDR1 DFQATT, CDR2 SNEGSKA (reference sequence). This CDR3 region has 14 residues. In DNA, the CDR3 is TGCAGTGCTAGGACAGGGGGAAACACCGGGGAGCTGTTTTTT. This sequence encodes CSARTGGNTGELFF.

This clonotype was found a few times. The V and J genes are TRBV12-3 or TRBV12-4 and TRBJ1-5; 7 bases match TRBD1. The CDR3 loop spans 14 amino acids. J lost 7 bases, V lost 3 bases, and 6 bases had no gene match. Here the CDR3 reads CASSLTGTHQPQHF. CDR3 nucleotides: TGTGCCAGCAGTTTGACAGGGACTCACCAGCCCCAGCATTTT.

This clonotype has at least ten counts. The chain carries TRBV29-1 and TRBJ1-1; 7 bases are shared with TRBD1. With 5 bases clipped from V and 2 bases from J, the junction kept 5 bases outside the gene matches. Germline V lookup: CDR1 SQVTM, CDR2 ANQGSEA. This CDR3 is built from 13 residues. CDR3 region: CSVFDRENTEAFF. Here the CDR3 DNA reads TGCAGCGTTTTTGACAGGGAAAACACTGAAGCTTTCTTT.

J is TRBJ1-1 and V is TRBV19, with a possible D match to TRBD1 (6 bases). The V end lost 3 bases, the J end lost 3 bases, and 14 bases lay between the germline ends. The CDR3 is 15 residues long. Looked up from germline, CDR1 is LNHDA and CDR2 is SQIVND (reference sequence). The CDR3 DNA sequence: TGTGCCAGTAGTATTTCAGGGGAATTTTACACTGAAGCTTTCTTT. Its protein is CASSISGEFYTEAFF.

This chain joins TRBV29-1 and TRBJ2-7; possibly TRBD1 or TRBD2 for D (6 bases each). Trimming took 4 bases from V and 4 from J, leaving 17 bases between them. This CDR3 region has 14 residues. Germline assignment: CDR1 SQVTM and CDR2 ANQGSEA. The CDR3 is CSVGGAGLHYEQYF. The CDR3 nucleotides are TGCAGCGTTGGGGGGGCAGGGCTCCATTACGAGCAGTACTTC.

In this sample, this clonotype turned up many times. V and J are TRBV9 and TRBJ2-7; D not resolved. The CDR3 loop spans 10 amino acids. The germline V and J ends were trimmed by 7 bases and 3 bases, with 5 bases remaining between them. Germline values: CDR1 SGDLS, CDR2 YYNGEE. CDR3 coding DNA: TGTGCCAGCTATGGCTACGAGCAGTACTTC. The encoded protein is CASYGYEQYF.

This clonotype was found a few times. V is TRBV7-6 and J is TRBJ1-1; D unclear. The germline V gene encodes CDR1 SGHVS and CDR2 FNYEAQ. Trimming took 1 base from V and 5 from J, leaving 11 bases between them. CDR3 length: 14 residues. The CDR3 sequence: CASSLVLEGTEAFF. CDR3 in DNA: TGTGCCAGCAGCTTAGTATTGGAAGGGACTGAAGCTTTCTTT.

The chain uses TRBV5-1 and TRBJ2-5; 9 bases fit TRBD1. Per the germline V gene, CDR1 is SGHRS and CDR2 is YFSETQ. The CDR3 extends over 14 amino acids. V was pared by 4 bases and J by 4 bases, with 5 bases of the junction left unmatched. Here the CDR3 reads CASSPVGQGETQYF. CDR3 DNA: TGCGCCAGCAGCCCAGTGGGACAGGGAGAGACCCAGTACTTC.

The CDR3 reads CASSTRDGLQETQYF. The CDR3 coding sequence is TGTGCCAGCAGTACACGGGACGGATTGCAAGAGACCCAGTACTTC. The gene calls are TRBV12-3 or TRBV12-4 and TRBJ2-5; either TRBD1 or TRBD2 may supply D (5 bases each). CDR3 length: 15 residues. Trimming pared 5 bases from V and 2 bases from J, leaving 15 bases between.

The J gene is TRBJ1-1, the V gene TRBV4-1; D might be TRBD1 (5 bases). This CDR3 contains 17 residues. CDR1 and CDR2 (germline): MGHRA, YSYEKL. Trimming pared 1 base from V and 0 bases from J, leaving 15 bases between. Here the CDR3 DNA reads TGCGCCAGCAGCCAAGTTTATCCAGGGTCGATGAACACTGAAGCTTTCTTT. Amino acid sequence: CASSQVYPGSMNTEAFF.

The rearrangement links TRBV12-3 or TRBV12-4 to TRBJ1-1, with TRBD1 as a possible D gene (5 bases). This CDR3 has 12 residues. The V gene lost 1 base and the J gene lost 11 bases, with 11 bases spanning the gap. CDR3 sequence reads: CASSLVGAAAFF. CDR3 bases: TGTGCCAGCAGTTTAGTCGGGGCCGCGGCTTTCTTT.

This clonotype was observed at least ten times. The gene calls are TRBV29-1 and TRBJ2-5; no clear D gene. CDR3 length: 10 residues. V lost 1 base and J 8 bases, leaving 5 bases between the germline ends. The V gene's germline CDR1 is SQVTM and CDR2 ANQGSEA. The DNA for the CDR3 is TGCAGCGTTGAAGGCGAAACCCAGTACTTC. It specifies CSVEGETQYF.

Worth noting for this clonotype: Given a much more abundant clone one base away, this may be a read error. The V gene is TRBV7-2, the J gene TRBJ2-6; no clear D. Germline V gene lookup returns CDR1 SGHTA and CDR2 FQGNSA. This CDR3 spans 13 amino acids. DNA of the CDR3: TGTGCCATCAGCTTTTTTGGGGCCAACGTCCTGACTTTC. The encoded protein is CAISFFGANVLTF.

This clonotype was seen many times. V and J are TRBV29-1 and TRBJ2-3; no clear D. CDR1 and CDR2 (germline): SQVTM, ANQGSEA. The CDR3 runs 12 residues. Trimming removed 2 bases from V and 5 bases from J, with 8 bases in between. The CDR3, as DNA: TGCAGCGTTGAAATTTTTGAAGATACGCAGTATTTT. Translated, it gives CSVEIFEDTQYF.

This clonotype was detected many times. The chain couples TRBV7-3 to TRBJ2-1; 7 nucleotides agree with TRBD2. The CDR3 runs to 15 residues. Losses at the gene ends were 1 base for V and 4 bases for J; bases not matched to a gene: 4. Germline values: CDR1 SGHTA, CDR2 FQGTGA. CDR3 amino acids: CASSLRSSGYNEQFF. The CDR3 DNA sequence: TGTGCCAGCAGCTTAAGGTCTAGCGGTTACAATGAGCAGTTCTTC.

The chain links TRBV12-3 or TRBV12-4 to TRBJ1-5; TRBD1 might be the D (6 bases). This CDR3 has 14 residues. Deletions cut 5 bases from V and 5 bases from J, with 13 bases between. DNA of the CDR3: TGTGCCAGCAGTCTCCTGACAGGAGATCAGCCCCAGCATTTT. Translated: CASSLLTGDQPQHF.

At least ten counts were recorded for this clonotype. The rearrangement uses TRBV11-2 and TRBJ2-3; 12 bases fit TRBD2. In germline, CDR1 is SGHAT, CDR2 FQNNGV. The J segment lost 6 bases and the V segment lost 5 bases, leaving 9 bases of the junction unmatched. This CDR3 spans 16 amino acids. The CDR3 DNA reads as TGTGCCAGCAGCACTCCCCTAGCGGGGGGGCCGGATACGCAGTATTTT. Translation: CASSTPLAGGPDTQYF. Using reference TRBV11-2 and TRBJ2-3 for the parts outside the CDR3, the full variable domain is EAGVAQSPRYKIIEKRQSVAFWCNPISGHATLYWYQQILGQGPKLLIQFQNNGVVDDSQLPKDRFSAERLKGVDSTLKIQPAKLEDSAVYLCASSTPLAGGPDTQYFGPGTRLTVL.

Only a few counts were recorded for this clonotype. The rearrangement uses TRBV3-1 and TRBJ2-7, with D perhaps given as TRBD1 or TRBD2 (5 bases each). In germline, CDR1 is LGHDT, CDR2 YNNKEL (reference sequence). V lost 1 base and J 0 bases, leaving 13 bases between the germline ends. CDR3 size: 16 residues. The CDR3 protein is CASSQGPGRLSYEQYF. CDR3 nucleotide sequence: TGTGCCAGCAGCCAAGGACCGGGACGGCTCTCCTACGAGCAGTACTTC.

The J gene is TRBJ2-2, the V gene TRBV5-4; tentative D call: TRBD1 (6 bases). The V end was cut by 3 bases, the J end by 6 bases, with 9 bases between. CDR3 length equals 13 residues. The germline gives CDR1 SGHNT, CDR2 YYREEE (reference sequence). CDR3 in DNA: TGTGCCAGCAGCTACAGGGCGGCCGGGGAGCTGTTTTTT. As protein: CASSYRAAGELFF.